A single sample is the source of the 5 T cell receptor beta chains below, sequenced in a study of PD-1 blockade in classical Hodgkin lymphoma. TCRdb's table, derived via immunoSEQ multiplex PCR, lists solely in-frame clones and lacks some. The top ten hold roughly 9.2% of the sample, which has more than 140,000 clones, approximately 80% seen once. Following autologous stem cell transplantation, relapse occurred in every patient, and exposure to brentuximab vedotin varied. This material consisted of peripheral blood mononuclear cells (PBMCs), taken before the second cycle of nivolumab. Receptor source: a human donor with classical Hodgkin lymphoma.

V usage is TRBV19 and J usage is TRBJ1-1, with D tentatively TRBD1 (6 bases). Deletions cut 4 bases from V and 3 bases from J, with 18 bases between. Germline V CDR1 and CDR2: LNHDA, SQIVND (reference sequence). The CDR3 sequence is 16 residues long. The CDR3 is CASSTGRGAGDTEAFF. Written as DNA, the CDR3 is TGTGCCAGTAGTACCGGCCGGGGGGCAGGCGACACTGAAGCTTTCTTT.

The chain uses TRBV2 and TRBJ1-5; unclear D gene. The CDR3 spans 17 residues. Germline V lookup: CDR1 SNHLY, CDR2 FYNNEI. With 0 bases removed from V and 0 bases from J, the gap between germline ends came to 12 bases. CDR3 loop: CASSEARREDSNQPQHF. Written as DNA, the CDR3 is TGTGCCAGCAGTGAAGCCCGTCGCGAGGATAGCAATCAGCCCCAGCATTTT.

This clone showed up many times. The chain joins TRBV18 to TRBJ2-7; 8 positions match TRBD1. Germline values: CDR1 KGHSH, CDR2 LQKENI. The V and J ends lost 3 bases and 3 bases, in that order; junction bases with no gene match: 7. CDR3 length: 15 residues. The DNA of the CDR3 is TGTGCCAGCTCACCCCGGACAGGGACAGACTACGAGCAGTACTTC. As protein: CASSPRTGTDYEQYF.

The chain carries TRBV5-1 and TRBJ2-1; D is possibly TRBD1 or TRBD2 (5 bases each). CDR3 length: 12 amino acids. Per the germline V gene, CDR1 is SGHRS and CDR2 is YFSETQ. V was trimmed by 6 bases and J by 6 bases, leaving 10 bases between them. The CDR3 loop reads CASIPGANEQFF. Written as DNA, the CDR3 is TGCGCCAGCATCCCCGGGGCCAATGAGCAGTTCTTC.

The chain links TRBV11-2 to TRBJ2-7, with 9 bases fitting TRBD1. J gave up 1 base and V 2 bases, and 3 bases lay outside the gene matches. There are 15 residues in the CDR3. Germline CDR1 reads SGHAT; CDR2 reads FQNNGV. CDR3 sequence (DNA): TGTGCCAGCAGCTTAAGACAGGGGGGGTCCTACGAGCAGTACTTC. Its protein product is CASSLRQGGSYEQYF.